This T cell receptor beta chain was found in a study of T-cell reconstitution after alpha-beta-depleted transplantation in children. This clonotype was picked up a small number of times. Germline CDR1 ENHRY, CDR2 SYGVKD. This CDR3 spans 14 amino acids. Trimming removed 11 bases from V and 6 bases from J; junction bases left unmatched: 11. TCRbeta library preparation incorporated unique molecular identifiers. TCRdb re-analysed the PCR reads in MiXCR, keeping a single row per CDR3 protein. The sample has approximately 420,000 distinct CDR3 sequences, approximately 11% seen once. The J gene is TRBJ2-1, the V gene TRBV10-3; 9 nucleotides agree with TRBD2. The origin of this receptor is a human donor who donated a stem cell graft to a child with acute myeloid leukemia. The sequencing here drew on PBMCs from the stem cell graft donor, taken from the stem cell graft. CDR3 loop: CAYGGLAGINEQFF. The CDR3 DNA sequence: TGTGCCTACGGCGGGCTAGCGGGAATCAATGAGCAGTTCTTC.